This TCR beta chain appears in the sequencing data of a study of cytomegalovirus exposure and HLA in healthy donors. Study-wide background: Within an early data release were tens of millions of unique TCRs drawn from HLA-typed donors.

Study-wide results and caveats: Cytomegalovirus association was listed for 150 or so TCR beta chains. A missense DCLRE1C variant was associated with V- and J-gene trimming of TCR beta chains in a later analysis, and an independent cohort replicated the association.

As for this clone: The antigen is not known.

Amplification used 60 Vbeta primers and 13 Jbeta primers. TCRdb keeps only in-frame clones here, not all; method: immunoSEQ multiplex PCR. The sample shows tens of thousands of clones, around 70% of them seen only once. Sequenced input: PBMCs. The origin of this receptor is a man aged 40-50 years in good health and CMV-seropositive.

The CDR3 sequence is CASSYRTGNTEAFF. The DNA of the CDR3 is TGTGCCAGCAGTTACAGGACAGGTAACACTGAAGCTTTCTTT. V is TRBV6-5 and J is TRBJ1-1, with 7 positions matching TRBD1. The V gene end was trimmed by 2 bases and the J gene end by 2 bases; junction bases not matched to a gene: 2. The CDR3 has 14 amino acids. The germline V gene encodes CDR1 MNHEY and CDR2 SVGAGI.